The clone carrying this T cell receptor (beta chain) was detected once. Its specificity is not known. These data belong to a study of T cells in localized non-small cell lung cancer. Clones were read by immunoSEQ multiplex PCR, and TCRdb kept only the in-frame ones, dropping some. The sample contains about 52,000 clones, approximately 90% of which appear only once. Germline V gives CDR1 GTSNPN, CDR2 SVGIG (reference sequence). Unmatched junction bases numbered 1, after V lost 2 bases and J lost 1 base. CDR3 length: 14 residues. Findings and limits, study-wide: The study found T cell clonality highest in uninvolved adjacent lung, above tumor.

The sequence was collected from a male donor aged 60 or over with stage III squamous cell lung carcinoma. This rearrangement joins TRBV30 to TRBJ2-1, with 8 bases fitting TRBD2. Here the sequenced sample was peripheral blood, taken before any cancer treatment. Written as DNA, the CDR3 is TGTGCCTGGAGTCGGGGGGGATCCTACAATGAGCAGTTCTTC. Residues: CAWSRGGSYNEQFF. Combining the CDR3 with reference TRBV30 and TRBJ2-1 gives the whole variable domain SQTIHQWPATLVQPVGSPLSLECTVEGTSNPNLYWYRQAAGRGLQLLFYSVGIGQISSEVPQNLSASRPQDRQFILSSKKLLLSDSGFYLCAWSRGGSYNEQFFGPGTRLTVL.